A selection of T cell receptor beta chains follows, all from one sample in a study of cytomegalovirus exposure and HLA in healthy donors. This table comes from immunoSEQ multiplex PCR, and its TCRdb copy is limited to in-frame clones, with some not included. In the table there are over 50,000 clones, about four fifths of which are singletons. Sequenced input: PBMCs. The source is a man aged 35-49 years in good health and CMV-seronegative. CDR3s include the opening cysteine and the closing phenylalanine or tryptophan. Each record gives: CDR3 protein, CDR3 DNA, V gene, J gene, clone size, D gene. The D gene is left open where the match is weak. Not all rows give a size; the values are once, few, many and, for expanded clones, a class.

CDR3: CASSYASDGRTDTQYF; DNA: TGTGCCAGCAGCTACGCTAGCGACGGGCGTACAGATACGCAGTATTTT; V: TRBV11-3; J: TRBJ2-3; size: .; D: .
CDR3: CASSPPTRETQYF; DNA: TGTGCCAGCTCACCACCTACGCGGGAGACCCAGTACTTC; V: TRBV18; J: TRBJ2-5; size: .; D: .
CDR3: CASSLVRRAHSPLHF; DNA: TGTGCCAGCAGCTTGGTGAGGAGGGCCCATTCACCCCTCCACTTT; V: TRBV5-6; J: TRBJ1-6; size: .; D: .
CDR3: CASSRDREVNEKLFF; DNA: TGTGCCAGCAGCCGAGACAGGGAGGTGAATGAAAAACTGTTTTTT; V: TRBV7-6; J: TRBJ1-4; size: .; D: TRBD1
CDR3: CASSIGPGAGRGNTEAFF; DNA: TGTGCCAGTAGTATTGGGCCCGGAGCAGGGCGAGGTAACACTGAAGCTTTCTTT; V: TRBV19; J: TRBJ1-1; size: .; D: .
CDR3: CASSISGTPTEKLFF; DNA: TGCGCCAGCAGCATCTCCGGGACACCGACAGAAAAACTGTTTTTT; V: TRBV5-1; J: TRBJ1-4; size: .; D: .
CDR3: CASSPYRGPQEQYF; DNA: TGTGCCAGCAGCCCTTATAGGGGCCCCCAGGAGCAGTACTTC; V: TRBV6-5; J: TRBJ2-7; size: few; D: .
CDR3: CACRDNSYEQYF; DNA: TGTGCCTGTCGGGACAACTCCTACGAGCAGTACTTC; V: TRBV7-8; J: TRBJ2-7; size: few; D: .
CDR3: CASSMGGQGNEQFF; DNA: TGCGCCAGCTCTATGGGGGGACAGGGGAATGAGCAGTTCTTC; V: TRBV5-1; J: TRBJ2-1; size: .; D: TRBD1
CDR3: CASSRDRGNEAFF; DNA: TGTGCCAGCAGTCGGGACAGGGGCAATGAAGCTTTCTTT; V: TRBV6-5; J: TRBJ1-1; size: .; D: TRBD1
CDR3: CASSLLAGGPLDTQYF; DNA: TGTGCCAGCAGCTTACTCGCGGGGGGGCCGTTAGATACGCAGTATTTT; V: TRBV7-9; J: TRBJ2-3; size: .; D: TRBD2
CDR3: CASSIGGAYQETQYF; DNA: TGTGCCAGCTCAATCGGGGGGGCCTACCAAGAGACCCAGTACTTC; V: TRBV2; J: TRBJ2-5; size: .; D: TRBD2
CDR3: CAIGPQTHTGELFF; DNA: TGTGCCATCGGCCCCCAGACTCACACCGGGGAGCTGTTTTTT; V: TRBV10-3; J: TRBJ2-2; size: few; D: .
CDR3: CASSSAGTGRSGANVLTF; DNA: TGTGCCAGCAGCTCCGCCGGGACAGGCCGCTCTGGGGCCAACGTCCTGACTTTC; V: TRBV5-4; J: TRBJ2-6; size: .; D: TRBD1
CDR3: CASSYSLTGGYQPQHF; DNA: TGTGCCAGCAGTTACTCACTGACAGGGGGATATCAGCCCCAGCATTTT; V: TRBV28; J: TRBJ1-5; size: few; D: TRBD1
CDR3: CATSRGWGGGVIGEQFF; DNA: TGTGCCACCAGCAGAGGTTGGGGAGGGGGAGTTATCGGTGAGCAGTTCTTC; V: TRBV15; J: TRBJ2-1; size: .; D: .
CDR3: CASSQDDMMNTEAFF; DNA: TGCGCCAGCAGCCAAGATGACATGATGAACACTGAAGCTTTCTTT; V: TRBV4-1; J: TRBJ1-1; size: once; D: .
CDR3: CASSRDSVSNYGYTF; DNA: TGTGCCAGCAGCCGGGACAGCGTATCTAACTATGGCTACACCTTC; V: TRBV7-9; J: TRBJ1-2; size: once; D: TRBD1
CDR3: CAISYTSGGASSTDTQYF; DNA: TGTGCCATCAGTTACACTAGCGGGGGAGCTTCTAGCACAGATACGCAGTATTTT; V: TRBV10-3; J: TRBJ2-3; size: .; D: TRBD2
CDR3: CAISASLQETQYF; DNA: TGTGCCATCAGTGCTAGTCTCCAAGAGACCCAGTACTTC; V: TRBV10-3; J: TRBJ2-5; size: .; D: .
CDR3: CASRETSGGTTDTQYF; DNA: TGTGCCAGCAGGGAAACTAGCGGGGGGACCACAGATACGCAGTATTTT; V: TRBV5-4; J: TRBJ2-3; size: .; D: TRBD2
CDR3: CASSNRQGWGYTF; DNA: TGTGCCAGCAGTAACAGACAGGGATGGGGCTACACCTTC; V: TRBV2; J: TRBJ1-2; size: .; D: TRBD1
CDR3: CAWKGARNTGELFF; DNA: TGTGCCTGGAAGGGGGCTCGGAACACCGGGGAGCTGTTTTTT; V: TRBV30; J: TRBJ2-2; size: .; D: TRBD1
CDR3: CASSYLGRGSGYTF; DNA: TGTGCCAGCAGCTACCTAGGGAGGGGCAGTGGCTACACCTTC; V: TRBV7-2; J: TRBJ1-2; size: .; D: .
CDR3: CASSIVRVASNQPQHF; DNA: TGTGCCAGTAGTATAGTCAGAGTAGCTAGCAATCAGCCCCAGCATTTT; V: TRBV19; J: TRBJ1-5; size: .; D: .
CDR3: CASSLDGFTDTQYF; DNA: TGCGCCAGCAGCTTGGACGGTTTTACAGATACGCAGTATTTT; V: TRBV5-1; J: TRBJ2-3; size: .; D: .
CDR3: CASSPMGLAGGLNYNEQFF; DNA: TGTGCCAGCAGCCCGATGGGACTAGCGGGGGGCCTTAATTACAATGAGCAGTTCTTC; V: TRBV5-4; J: TRBJ2-1; size: .; D: TRBD2
CDR3: CAWSSGAGDTQYF; DNA: TGTGCCTGGTCTAGCGGGGCAGGAGATACGCAGTATTTT; V: TRBV30; J: TRBJ2-3; size: .; D: TRBD2
CDR3: CASSDGTSGTHEQFF; DNA: TGTGCCAGCAGCGACGGGACTAGCGGGACCCATGAGCAGTTCTTC; V: TRBV6-5; J: TRBJ2-1; size: .; D: TRBD2
CDR3: CASSTMFEKLFF; DNA: TGTGCCAGTAGTACTATGTTTGAAAAACTGTTTTTT; V: TRBV19; J: TRBJ1-4; size: few; D: .